Following are 28 T cell receptor beta chains from one sample sequenced in a study of graft-versus-host responses after intestinal transplantation. Libraries were prepared by immunoSEQ multiplex PCR; TCRdb keeps only in-frame clonotypes and omits some of them. The table lists 7,500 to 10,000 clones, 94% of them singletons, with approximately 2% in the top ten. Sequencing used PBMCs, obtained 8 days after intestinal transplant. These receptors originate from a human patient who received an intestinal transplant, so some T cells may come from the graft donor.

V gene TRBV19 combines with J gene TRBJ1-1; D is possibly TRBD1 (5 bases). V dropped 2 bases and J dropped 3 bases, with 7 bases sitting between them. The CDR3 has 13 amino acids. Germline loops: CDR1 LNHDA, CDR2 SQIVND (reference sequence). CDR3 residues: CASSILGHTEAFF. For the CDR3, the DNA is TGTGCCAGTAGTATACTGGGGCACACTGAAGCTTTCTTT.

The chain is built from TRBV2 and TRBJ1-6, with D hard to call. The CDR3 extends over 13 amino acids. Between the trimmed V and J ends, which lost 3 bases and 8 bases, there was a span of 8 bases. Germline-derived CDR1 and CDR2 are SNHLY and FYNNEI. The CDR3 nucleotides are TGTGCCAGCAGTGATATCCGGGATTCACCCCTCCACTTT. Protein product: CASSDIRDSPLHF.

This rearrangement joins TRBV4-1 to TRBJ2-7; D is unclear. V was clipped by 2 bases and J by 1 base, with 15 bases between them. The germline V gene has CDR1 MGHRA and CDR2 YSYEKL. The CDR3 is made up of 16 amino acids. The CDR3 DNA sequence: TGCGCCAGCAGCCAAAGTCCGAAAATGGGTTCCTACGAGCAGTACTTC. Translating gives CASSQSPKMGSYEQYF.

This chain uses TRBV5-5 with TRBJ1-5; unclear D gene. The V end was cut by 2 bases, the J end by 0 bases, with 9 bases between. Germline V gene data show CDR1 as SGHKS and CDR2 as YYEKEE (reference sequence). This CDR3 has 15 residues. Here the CDR3 reads CASSLEPYSNQPQHF. The CDR3 nucleotides are TGTGCCAGCAGCTTAGAGCCTTATAGCAATCAGCCCCAGCATTTT.

The chain has TRBV28 and TRBJ1-2; 8 nucleotides line up with TRBD1. Germline V gives CDR1 MDHEN, CDR2 SYDVKM. The length of the CDR3 is 17 residues. The V and J ends lost 1 base and 7 bases, in that order; junction bases with no gene match: 14. The DNA for the CDR3 is TGTGCCAGCAGTTTATACCCAAAGACAGGGGCGGACTGTGGCTACACCTTC. The encoded protein is CASSLYPKTGADCGYTF.

J is TRBJ2-7 and V is TRBV9, with unresolved D. Trimming removed 6 bases from V and 2 bases from J, with 18 bases in between. CDR3 length: 15 residues. Germline V lookup: CDR1 SGDLS, CDR2 YYNGEE. The CDR3 bases are TGTGCCAGCACCCCCACCGCTAGAGGAGCCTACGAGCAGTACTTC. Amino acid sequence: CASTPTARGAYEQYF.

This clone was seen only once. The V call is TRBV9, the J call TRBJ2-1; D gene uncertain. CDR3 length: 11 amino acids. CDR1 is SGDLS and CDR2 is YYNGEE in the germline V gene. Trimming stripped 3 bases from V and 7 bases from J, with 5 bases between. This CDR3 is CASSGQNEQFF. DNA for the CDR3: TGTGCCAGCAGCGGCCAGAATGAGCAGTTCTTC.

The chain uses TRBV29-1 and TRBJ1-2; D unclear. With 4 bases removed from V and 1 base from J, the gap between germline ends came to 7 bases. Germline assignment: CDR1 SQVTM and CDR2 ANQGSEA. The CDR3 is 12 amino acids. The CDR3 sequence is CSVGAFNYGYTF. DNA for the CDR3: TGCAGCGTTGGGGCGTTTAACTATGGCTACACCTTC.

The chain uses TRBV7-9 and TRBJ1-3; D remains ambiguous. Germline lookup yields CDR1 SEHNR and CDR2 FQNEAQ (reference sequence). This CDR3 is built from 16 residues. Trimming shortened V by 2 bases and J by 4 bases, and 15 bases separated the two germline ends. This chain's CDR3 is CASSLPPGSGGNTIYF. The CDR3 region has the DNA TGTGCCAGCAGCTTACCCCCGGGTTCGGGGGGAAACACCATATATTTT.

The chain is built from TRBV4-2 and TRBJ2-5, with 16 positions matching TRBD2. This CDR3 contains 17 residues. The V segment lost 0 bases and the J segment 5 bases; nucleotides outside the gene matches: 3. CDR1 is LGHNA and CDR2 is YNFKEQ in the germline V gene. The CDR3 DNA reads TGTGCCAGCAGCCAAGATGGGACTAGCGGGAGGGCCGAGACCCAGTACTTC. It encodes CASSQDGTSGRAETQYF.

J is TRBJ2-7 and V is TRBV5-5; 7 nucleotides line up with TRBD1. Germline CDR1 SGHKS, CDR2 YYEKEE (reference sequence). There are 17 residues in the CDR3. V lost 0 bases to trimming and J lost 6 bases; unmatched junction nucleotides: 15. DNA of the CDR3: TGTGCCAGCAGCTTGGACTCGAGGTGGACAGGTGGGGCCGAGCAGTACTTC. It is translated as CASSLDSRWTGGAEQYF. The whole variable domain, filled in from reference TRBV5-5 and TRBJ2-7, reads DAGVTQSPTHLIKTRGQQVTLRCSPISGHKSVSWYQQVLGQGPQFIFQYYEKEERGRGNFPDRFSARQFPNYSSELNVNALLLGDSALYLCASSLDSRWTGGAEQYFGPGTRLTVT.

The V gene is TRBV9, the J gene TRBJ2-7; TRBD1 matches 8 bases. The CDR3 is 15 amino acids. Germline trimming cut 4 bases from V and 5 bases from J; bases unmatched to any gene: 11. Germline assignment: CDR1 SGDLS and CDR2 YYNGEE. Here the CDR3 DNA reads TGTGCCAGCAGCTCACGAACCAGGACAGGGCACGAGCAGTACTTC. Its translation is CASSSRTRTGHEQYF.

V gene TRBV4-1 combines with J gene TRBJ2-2; D not resolved. V was pared by 2 bases and J by 3 bases, with 1 base between. Germline assignment: CDR1 MGHRA and CDR2 YSYEKL. CDR3 length: 12 amino acids. The CDR3 loop is CASSQYTGELFF. The CDR3 coding sequence is TGCGCCAGCAGCCAATACACCGGGGAGCTGTTTTTT.

The J gene is TRBJ2-5, the V gene TRBV28; 7 bases map to TRBD2. The J call is uncertain, as TRBJ2-7 better fits the DNA end. Germline values: CDR1 MDHEN, CDR2 SYDVKM. The CDR3 covers 15 residues. For the CDR3, the DNA is TGTGCCAGCCGCCGGGGGGTCCCCACACTTTACGAGCAGTACTTC. Translating gives CASRRGVPTLYEQYF.

The chain couples TRBV29-1 to TRBJ2-7, with D perhaps TRBD1 or TRBD2 (5 bases each). The CDR3 covers 15 residues. Per germline, CDR1 SQVTM and CDR2 ANQGSEA. Trimming took off 1 base at V and 0 bases at J, with 13 bases between the two ends. For the CDR3, the DNA is TGCAGCGTTGAAGGTCTTCGTGGGGGCTCCTACGAGCAGTACTTC. Translated, it gives CSVEGLRGGSYEQYF.

The V call is TRBV11-2, the J call TRBJ2-5; 10 nucleotides agree with TRBD2. The CDR3 totals 16 residues. The ends lost 1 base at V and 5 bases at J; junction bases unmatched: 7. In germline, CDR1 is SGHAT, CDR2 FQNNGV. CDR3 bases: TGTGCCAGCAGCTTAGTGGTAGCGGGAGGTAGGGAGACCCAGTACTTC. Protein: CASSLVVAGGRETQYF.

V gene TRBV27 combines with J gene TRBJ1-5; possible D gene TRBD1, 6 bases. Trimming removed 3 bases from V and 11 bases from J, with 14 bases in between. The CDR3 extends over 13 amino acids. Germline V lookup: CDR1 MNHEY, CDR2 SMNVEV (reference sequence). The CDR3 sequence is CASSFGGSMAQHF. CDR3 nucleotide sequence: TGTGCCAGCAGTTTTGGGGGCTCTATGGCCCAGCATTTT.

This rearrangement joins TRBV4-1 to TRBJ2-3, with D possibly being TRBD2 (6 bases). The CDR3 length is 16 residues. Between the trimmed V and J ends, which lost 1 base and 0 bases, there was a span of 11 bases. Germline V gene data show CDR1 as MGHRA and CDR2 as YSYEKL. The CDR3 is CASSQVWGTSTDTQYF. The DNA of the CDR3 is TGCGCCAGCAGCCAAGTCTGGGGGACTAGCACAGATACGCAGTATTTT.

The rearrangement uses TRBV4-1 and TRBJ2-1, with 15 bases aligning to TRBD2. This CDR3 has 15 residues. Per the germline V gene, CDR1 is MGHRA and CDR2 is YSYEKL. After removal of 4 bases from V and 8 bases from J, the junction contained 3 bases not matched to a gene. The CDR3 DNA reads as TGCGCCAGCAGCCGGACTAGCGGGGGGGGCGATGAGCAGTTCTTC. As protein: CASSRTSGGGDEQFF.

The chain combines TRBV5-1 with TRBJ2-2; D is undetermined. The CDR3 length is 15 residues. With 0 bases removed from V and 5 bases from J, the gap between germline ends came to 11 bases. Germline CDR1 and CDR2: SGHRS and YFSETQ. For the CDR3, the DNA is TGCGCCAGCAGCTTGGCCGTCTCGTCGACCGGGGAGCTGTTTTTT. Its translation: CASSLAVSSTGELFF.

A remark on this clone: Other nucleotide sequences from this sample produce the same CDR3. This chain joins TRBV19 and TRBJ2-1; D perhaps matches TRBD2 (6 bases). The V end was cut by 3 bases, the J end by 5 bases, with 8 bases between. CDR1 LNHDA and CDR2 SQIVND come from the germline V gene (reference sequence). The CDR3 extends over 13 amino acids. The CDR3 reads CASSIRGNNEQFF. The CDR3 DNA reads TGTGCCAGTAGTATTCGGGGGAACAATGAGCAGTTCTTC.

The chain joins TRBV7-9 to TRBJ2-1; the D gene is possibly TRBD1 (5 bases). The length of the CDR3 is 14 residues. Germline CDR1 SEHNR, CDR2 FQNEAQ (reference sequence). V lost 2 bases and J lost 9, with 14 bases in between. CDR3 in DNA: TGTGCCAGCAGCTTAACTCCCAGGGCCAGTGAGCAGTTCTTC. Residues: CASSLTPRASEQFF. The full variable domain, rest sourced from reference TRBV7-9 and TRBJ2-1, is DTGVSQNPRHKITKRGQNVTFRCDPISEHNRLYWYRQTLGQGPEFLTYFQNEAQLEKSRLLSDRFSAERPKGSFSTLEIQRTEQGDSAMYLCASSLTPRASEQFFGPGTRLTVL.

The chain combines TRBV19 with TRBJ1-3; no clear D gene. CDR1 and CDR2 (germline): LNHDA, SQIVND (reference sequence). The CDR3 covers 15 residues. The V end lost 3 bases, the J end lost 0 bases, and 9 bases lay between the germline ends. CDR3 region: CASSMGRTSGNTIYF. The DNA for the CDR3 is TGTGCCAGTAGTATGGGCAGAACCTCTGGAAACACCATATATTTT.

This chain joins TRBV11-2 and TRBJ2-2; D not resolved. The CDR3 runs to 13 residues. Germline V gives CDR1 SGHAT, CDR2 FQNNGV. V lost 1 base, J lost 9 bases, and 9 bases lay in between. CDR3 in amino acids: CASSLGPSWELFF. CDR3 nucleotides: TGTGCCAGCAGCTTAGGCCCCAGCTGGGAGCTGTTTTTT.

CDR3 protein: CASSQDRGVGNTIYF. The DNA of the CDR3 is TGCGCCAGCAGCCAAGACAGGGGAGTTGGAAACACCATATATTTT. The chain employs TRBV4-1 and TRBJ1-3, with a weak D call TRBD1 (6 bases). This CDR3 spans 15 amino acids. Per the germline V gene, CDR1 is MGHRA and CDR2 is YSYEKL. The V end lost 0 bases, the J end lost 3 bases, and 9 bases lay between the germline ends.

The gene calls are TRBV15 and TRBJ2-1; D not resolved. Trimming took 0 bases from V and 6 from J, leaving 6 bases between them. The germline CDR1 and CDR2 sequences are LNHNV and YYDKDF (reference sequence). This CDR3 comprises 13 residues. The CDR3 protein is CATSREARNEQFF. CDR3 bases: TGTGCCACCAGCAGAGAGGCTCGCAATGAGCAGTTCTTC.

The chain combines TRBV18 with TRBJ2-3; D not certain. The CDR3 extends over 14 amino acids. Germline V gene sequence: CDR1 KGHSH, CDR2 LQKENI. V was trimmed by 3 bases and J by 4 bases, leaving 11 bases between them. The CDR3 DNA follows: TGTGCCAGCTCACCCACGCATGGAGCAGATACGCAGTATTTT. Amino acid sequence: CASSPTHGADTQYF.

The chain couples TRBV5-1 to TRBJ1-1; D is uncertain. The CDR3 loop spans 13 amino acids. The germline V gene has CDR1 SGHRS and CDR2 YFSETQ. V was pared by 3 bases and J by 3 bases, with 9 bases between. CDR3 sequence reads: CASSYRVDTEAFF. CDR3 coding DNA: TGCGCCAGCAGCTATAGGGTCGACACTGAAGCTTTCTTT.